Below, 15 T cell receptor beta chains from the same sample are listed, as sequenced in a study of beta chain features in type 1 diabetes. What was sequenced were expressed TCRB transcripts, since all of the isolated RNA had been reverse transcribed. The table came from immunoSEQ multiplex PCR; TCRdb's copy has only in-frame clones and leaves some out. The sample gives about 290,000 clones, around 7.3% of which show up once; 1% is in the top ten. Input material: central memory CD4+ T cells from blood. The receptors come from a woman under 30 in good health.

The chain links TRBV18 to TRBJ2-5, with TRBD1 matching 7 bases. Germline V gives CDR1 KGHSH, CDR2 LQKENI. V gave up 0 bases and J gave up 5 bases; unmatched junction bases: 3. The CDR3 covers 14 residues. CDR3 amino acids: CASSPPGGAETQYF. Written as DNA, the CDR3 is TGTGCCAGCTCACCACCAGGGGGCGCGGAGACCCAGTACTTC.

There are many counts of this clone. The chain uses TRBV19 and TRBJ2-7; D is unresolved. In germline, CDR1 is LNHDA, CDR2 SQIVND (reference sequence). The CDR3 is 13 residues long. V was shortened by 7 bases and J by 0 bases, with 10 bases between the two germline ends. CDR3 DNA sequence: TGTGCCAGTACCGAGACGGACTCCTACGAGCAGTACTTC. It yields the protein CASTETDSYEQYF.

This sequence joins TRBV25-1 and TRBJ1-1; 8 positions match TRBD1. V shed 7 bases and J 1 base; nucleotides not matched to a gene: 11. The germline CDR1 and CDR2 sequences are MGHDK and SYGVNS. The CDR3 spans 16 residues. The CDR3 sequence: CASIRQGSNKNTEAFF. CDR3 DNA sequence: TGTGCCAGCATCCGACAGGGGTCCAACAAGAACACTGAAGCTTTCTTT.

This clone was seen repeatedly, ten times or more. The CDR3: CAWSVPGGEQYF. The CDR3 DNA reads as TGTGCCTGGAGTGTACCGGGGGGAGAGCAGTACTTC. The chain employs TRBV30 and TRBJ2-7; TRBD2 matches 7 bases. Per the germline V gene, CDR1 is GTSNPN and CDR2 is SVGIG (reference sequence). The CDR3 totals 12 residues. The V segment lost 0 bases and the J segment 7 bases; nucleotides outside the gene matches: 3.

This clone was seen a handful of times. It is likely a read error: a sequence one base away is far more abundant. The V gene is TRBV29-1, the J gene TRBJ2-5; D tentatively reads TRBD1 or TRBD2 (5 bases each). The CDR3 covers 11 residues. Germline values: CDR1 SQVTM, CDR2 ANQGSEA. Trimming cost V 4 bases and J 10 bases, with 13 bases left between them. The CDR3 sequence: CSVGLGVGQYF. In DNA form, the CDR3 reads TGCAGCGTTGGCCTGGGGGTTGGCCAGTACTTC.

This clone was observed a handful of times. J is TRBJ2-7 and V is TRBV19, with D uncertain. The CDR3 consists of 17 residues. V was trimmed by 5 bases and J by 4 bases, leaving 24 bases between them. Germline assignment: CDR1 LNHDA and CDR2 SQIVND (reference sequence). CDR3 sequence reads: CASSPKWAAYTGYEQYF. The CDR3 region has the DNA TGTGCCAGTAGTCCCAAATGGGCCGCATACACTGGATACGAGCAGTACTTC. Filled out from reference TRBV19 and TRBJ2-7, the complete variable domain reads DGGITQSPKYLFRKEGQNVTLSCEQNLNHDAMYWYRQDPGQGLRLIYYSQIVNDFQKGDIAEGYSVSREKKESFPLTVTSAQKNPTAFYLCASSPKWAAYTGYEQYFGPGTRLTVT.

This sequence joins TRBV2 and TRBJ2-7; 7 bases are a match to TRBD2. This CDR3 contains 13 residues. The germline V gene has CDR1 SNHLY and CDR2 FYNNEI. V lost 6 bases to trimming and J lost 2 bases; unmatched junction nucleotides: 4. In DNA form, the CDR3 reads TGTGCCAGCAGCGGCGGACTAGCCTACGAGCAGTACTTC. Its protein product is CASSGGLAYEQYF.

This clone has only a few counts. The chain couples TRBV20-1 to TRBJ2-7; D gene uncertain. With 0 bases removed from V and 9 bases from J, the gap between germline ends came to 9 bases. This CDR3 has 11 residues. Germline CDR1 is DFQATT and CDR2 is SNEGSKA (reference sequence). CDR3 nucleotide sequence: TGCAGTGCTAGAGATCCTGTAGGGCAGTACGTC. Translated, it gives CSARDPVGQYV.

The genes are TRBV6-1 and TRBJ2-1; 10 nucleotides line up with TRBD2. The junction had 4 bases not matched to a gene; V was cut back by 4 bases and J by 7 bases. CDR1 and CDR2 (germline): MNHNS, SASEGT. The CDR3 is 14 amino acids. CDR3 sequence: CASSVTSGLNEQFF. The CDR3 nucleotides read TGTGCCAGCAGTGTGACTAGCGGGTTAAATGAGCAGTTCTTC.

The CDR3: CASSSPGYNSPLHF. The CDR3 nucleotides read TGTGCCAGCAGTTCCCCGGGTTATAATTCACCCCTCCACTTT. The chain combines TRBV6-5 with TRBJ1-6; no definite D call. Looked up from germline, CDR1 is MNHEY and CDR2 is SVGAGI. This CDR3 comprises 14 residues. V shed 4 bases and J shed 4 bases, with 8 bases lying between them.

This clone was counted many times. V usage is TRBV5-5 and J usage is TRBJ2-3; D tentatively reads TRBD1 or TRBD2 (5 bases each). Germline V gene data show CDR1 as SGHKS and CDR2 as YYEKEE (reference sequence). The CDR3 runs 15 residues. The V end lost 1 base, the J end lost 6 bases, and 15 bases lay between the germline ends. DNA of the CDR3: TGTGCCAGCAGCTTGAAGGGACCTGGGCCCGATACGCAGTATTTT. This gives the protein CASSLKGPGPDTQYF. Based on the CDR3 plus reference TRBV5-5 and TRBJ2-3, the full variable domain is DAGVTQSPTHLIKTRGQQVTLRCSPISGHKSVSWYQQVLGQGPQFIFQYYEKEERGRGNFPDRFSARQFPNYSSELNVNALLLGDSALYLCASSLKGPGPDTQYFGPGTRLTVL.

The sample holds a few counts of this clone. The V gene is TRBV5-8, the J gene TRBJ2-1, with 8 bases that match TRBD1. J gave up 6 bases and V 6 bases, and 14 bases lay outside the gene matches. The germline V gene has CDR1 SGHTS and CDR2 YDEGEE. This CDR3 is 16 amino acids long. CDR3 DNA: TGTGCCAGCAAGGCTTTCGGGACAGGAGCCTTCAATGAGCAGTTCTTC. This codes for CASKAFGTGAFNEQFF.

This clone has just a few counts. The chain carries TRBV7-3 and TRBJ2-5; unclear D gene. The germline CDR1 and CDR2 sequences are SGHTA and FQGTGA. The CDR3 has 14 amino acids. V lost 5 bases, J lost 4 bases, and 14 bases lay in between. CDR3: CASSPTVPAETQYF. Written as DNA, the CDR3 is TGTGCCAGCAGCCCAACGGTCCCGGCAGAGACCCAGTACTTC.

This clone was recorded a few times. V is TRBV25-1 and J is TRBJ2-5; tentatively, D is TRBD2 (6 bases). The CDR3 has 14 residues. V gave up 0 bases and J gave up 7 bases, with 12 bases separating them. Germline CDR1 is MGHDK and CDR2 is SYGVNS. CDR3 in DNA: TGTGCCAGCAGTGAATATGAGGAGGGCGGGACCCAGTACTTC. Translating gives CASSEYEEGGTQYF. The full variable domain, completed using reference TRBV25-1 and TRBJ2-5, is EADIYQTPRYLVIGTGKKITLECSQTMGHDKMYWYQQDPGMELHLIHYSYGVNSTEKGDLSSESTVSRIRTEHFPLTLESARPSHTSQYLCASSEYEEGGTQYFGPGTRLLVL.

This chain connects TRBV7-2 to TRBJ2-1; D could derive from TRBD1 or TRBD2 (6 bases each). Germline values: CDR1 SGHTA, CDR2 FQGNSA. The CDR3 loop spans 14 amino acids. V lost 4 bases and J 4 bases, leaving 11 bases between the germline ends. CDR3 in DNA: TGTGCCAGCAGCTGGAGGGGGGAGTACAATGAGCAGTTCTTC. This translates into CASSWRGEYNEQFF.